This TCR beta chain was sequenced for a study of T-cell reconstitution after alpha-beta-depleted transplantation in children. The CDR3 spans 14 residues. Trimming took 3 bases from V and 1 from J, leaving 10 bases between them. Looked up from germline, CDR1 is SEHNR and CDR2 is FQNEAQ (reference sequence). Unique molecular identifiers were incorporated into the prepared TCRbeta library. In TCRdb, the PCR reads were re-called with MiXCR into one record per CDR3 protein. The table includes around 480,000 distinct CDR3 sequences, 30% to 35% detected once. The chain links TRBV7-9 to TRBJ2-7; the D is unclear. This receptor was taken from a human donor who donated a stem cell graft to a child with aplastic anemia. Sequenced material: PBMCs from the stem cell graft donor, taken from the stem cell graft. The CDR3 is CASSFLDQSYEQYF. The CDR3 region has the DNA TGTGCCAGCAGCTTTCTGGACCAGTCCTACGAGCAGTACTTC.